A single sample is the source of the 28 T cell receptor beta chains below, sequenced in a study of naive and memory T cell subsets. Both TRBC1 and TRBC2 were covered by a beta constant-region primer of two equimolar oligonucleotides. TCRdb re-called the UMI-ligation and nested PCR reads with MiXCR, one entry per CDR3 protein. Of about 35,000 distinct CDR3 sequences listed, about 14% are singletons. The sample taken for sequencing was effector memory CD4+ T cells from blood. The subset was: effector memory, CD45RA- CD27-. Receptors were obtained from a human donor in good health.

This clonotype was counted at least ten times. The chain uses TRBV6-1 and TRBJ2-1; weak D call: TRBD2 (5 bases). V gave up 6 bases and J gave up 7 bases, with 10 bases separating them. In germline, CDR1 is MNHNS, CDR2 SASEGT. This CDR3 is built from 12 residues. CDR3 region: CASSGNGNEQFF. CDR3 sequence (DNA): TGTGCCAGCAGCGGGAACGGAAATGAGCAGTTCTTC.

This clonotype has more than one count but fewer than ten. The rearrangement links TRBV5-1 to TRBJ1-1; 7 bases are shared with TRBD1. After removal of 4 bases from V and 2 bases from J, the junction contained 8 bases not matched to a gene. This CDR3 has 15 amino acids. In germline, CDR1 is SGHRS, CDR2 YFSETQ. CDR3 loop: CASSPLQGGNTEAFF. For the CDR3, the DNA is TGCGCCAGCAGCCCGCTTCAGGGGGGTAACACTGAAGCTTTCTTT.

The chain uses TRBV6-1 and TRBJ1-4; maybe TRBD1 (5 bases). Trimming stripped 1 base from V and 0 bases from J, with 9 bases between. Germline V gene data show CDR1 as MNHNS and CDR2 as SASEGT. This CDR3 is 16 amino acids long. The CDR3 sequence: CASSEVQGATNEKLFF. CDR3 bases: TGTGCCAGCAGTGAAGTCCAGGGTGCAACTAATGAAAAACTGTTTTTT.

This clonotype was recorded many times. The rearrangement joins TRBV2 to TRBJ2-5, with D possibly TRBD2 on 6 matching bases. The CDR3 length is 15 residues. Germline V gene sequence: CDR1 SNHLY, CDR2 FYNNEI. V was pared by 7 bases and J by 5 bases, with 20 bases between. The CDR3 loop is CASTQTGGENETQYF. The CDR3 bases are TGTGCCAGCACTCAAACGGGCGGGGAAAACGAGACCCAGTACTTC.

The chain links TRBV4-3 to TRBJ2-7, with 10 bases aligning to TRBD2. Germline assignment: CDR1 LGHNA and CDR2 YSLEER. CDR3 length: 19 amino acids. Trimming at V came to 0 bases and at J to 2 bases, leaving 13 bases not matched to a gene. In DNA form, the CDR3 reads TGCGCCAGCAGCCAAGATGTACTCATGGAACTAGCGGGACCCTACGAGCAGTACTTC. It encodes CASSQDVLMELAGPYEQYF.

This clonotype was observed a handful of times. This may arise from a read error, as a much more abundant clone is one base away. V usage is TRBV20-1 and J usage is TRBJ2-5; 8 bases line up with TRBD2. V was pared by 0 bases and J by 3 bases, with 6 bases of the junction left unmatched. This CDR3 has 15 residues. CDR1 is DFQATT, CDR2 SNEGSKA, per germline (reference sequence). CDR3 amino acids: CSARDAGGGKETQYF. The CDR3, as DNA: TGCAGTGCTAGAGATGCGGGAGGCGGAAAAGAGACCCAGTACTTC.

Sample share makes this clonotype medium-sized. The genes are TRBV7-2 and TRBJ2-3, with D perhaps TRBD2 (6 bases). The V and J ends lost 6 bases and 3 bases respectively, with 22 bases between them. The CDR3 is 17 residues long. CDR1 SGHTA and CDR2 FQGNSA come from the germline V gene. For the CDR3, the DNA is TGTGCCAGCAGAGCTTTCCCCGCTGGGGCGGGAACAGATACGCAGTATTTT. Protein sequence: CASRAFPAGAGTDTQYF. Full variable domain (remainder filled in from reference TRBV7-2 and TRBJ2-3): GAGVSQSPSNKVTEKGKDVELRCDPISGHTALYWYRQSLGQGLEFLIYFQGNSAPDKSGLPSDRFSAERTGGSVSTLTIQRTQQEDSAVYLCASRAFPAGAGTDTQYFGPGTRLTVL.

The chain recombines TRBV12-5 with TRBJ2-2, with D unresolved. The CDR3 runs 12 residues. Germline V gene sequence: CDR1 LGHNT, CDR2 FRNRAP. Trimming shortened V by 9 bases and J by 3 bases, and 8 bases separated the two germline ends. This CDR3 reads CASRTYTGELFF. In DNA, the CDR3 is TGTGCTAGCCGAACTTACACCGGGGAGCTGTTTTTT.

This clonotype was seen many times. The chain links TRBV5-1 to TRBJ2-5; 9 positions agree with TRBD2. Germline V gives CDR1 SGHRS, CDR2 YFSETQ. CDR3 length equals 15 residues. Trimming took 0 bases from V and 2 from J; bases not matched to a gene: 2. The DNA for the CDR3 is TGCGCCAGCAGCTTGGATAGCGGGAGACAAGAGACCCAGTACTTC. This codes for CASSLDSGRQETQYF.

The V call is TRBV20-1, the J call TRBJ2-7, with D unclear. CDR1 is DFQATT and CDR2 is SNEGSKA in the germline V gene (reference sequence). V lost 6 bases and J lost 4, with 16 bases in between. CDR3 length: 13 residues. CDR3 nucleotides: TGCAGTGCCATCCGGCAGGCAGCTTACGAGCAGTACTTC. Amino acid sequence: CSAIRQAAYEQYF.

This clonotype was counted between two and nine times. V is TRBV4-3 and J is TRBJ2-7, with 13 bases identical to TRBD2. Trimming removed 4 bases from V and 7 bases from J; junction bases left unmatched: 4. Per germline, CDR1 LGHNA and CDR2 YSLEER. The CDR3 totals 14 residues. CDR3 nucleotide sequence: TGCGCCAGCAGCCGACTAGCGGGAGGTAGGGAGCAGTACTTC. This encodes CASSRLAGGREQYF.

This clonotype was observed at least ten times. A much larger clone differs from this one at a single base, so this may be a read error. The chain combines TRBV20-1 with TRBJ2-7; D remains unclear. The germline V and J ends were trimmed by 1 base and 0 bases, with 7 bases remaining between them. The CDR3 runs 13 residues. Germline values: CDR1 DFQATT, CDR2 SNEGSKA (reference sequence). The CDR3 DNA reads TGCAGTGCTAGAGGTATTGACTCCTACGAGCAGTACTTC. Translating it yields CSARGIDSYEQYF.

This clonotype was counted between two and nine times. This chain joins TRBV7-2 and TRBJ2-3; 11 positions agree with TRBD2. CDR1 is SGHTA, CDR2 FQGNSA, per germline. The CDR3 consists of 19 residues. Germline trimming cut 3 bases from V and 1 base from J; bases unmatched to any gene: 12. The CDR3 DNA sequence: TGTGCCAGCAGCTTCCTCAAAGGTACTAGCGGGAGAGGCACAGATACGCAGTATTTT. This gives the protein CASSFLKGTSGRGTDTQYF. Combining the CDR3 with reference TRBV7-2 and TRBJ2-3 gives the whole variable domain GAGVSQSPSNKVTEKGKDVELRCDPISGHTALYWYRQSLGQGLEFLIYFQGNSAPDKSGLPSDRFSAERTGGSVSTLTIQRTQQEDSAVYLCASSFLKGTSGRGTDTQYFGPGTRLTVL.

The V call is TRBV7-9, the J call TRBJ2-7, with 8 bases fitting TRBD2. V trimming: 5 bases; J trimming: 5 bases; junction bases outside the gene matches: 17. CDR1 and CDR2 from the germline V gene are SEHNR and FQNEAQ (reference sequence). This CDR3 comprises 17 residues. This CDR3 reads CASSARSGGRRGDEQYF. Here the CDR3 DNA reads TGTGCCAGCAGCGCCCGTAGTGGCGGGAGGAGGGGGGACGAGCAGTACTTC.

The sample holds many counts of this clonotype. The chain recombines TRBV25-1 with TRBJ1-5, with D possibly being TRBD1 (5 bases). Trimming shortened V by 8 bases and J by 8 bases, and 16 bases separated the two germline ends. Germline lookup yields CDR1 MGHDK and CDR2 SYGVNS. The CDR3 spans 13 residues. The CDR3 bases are TGTGCCAGCGGGGGGACGGTCCGAGAGCCCCAGCATTTT. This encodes CASGGTVREPQHF.

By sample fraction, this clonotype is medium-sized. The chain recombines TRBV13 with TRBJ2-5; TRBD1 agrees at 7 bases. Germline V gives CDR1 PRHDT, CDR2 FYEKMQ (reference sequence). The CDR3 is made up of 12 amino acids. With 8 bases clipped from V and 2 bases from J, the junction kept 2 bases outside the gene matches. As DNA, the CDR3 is TGTGCCAGCGGGACAGCACAAGAGACCCAGTACTTC. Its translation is CASGTAQETQYF. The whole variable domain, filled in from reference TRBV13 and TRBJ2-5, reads AAGVIQSPRHLIKEKRETATLKCYPIPRHDTVYWYQQGPGQDPQFLISFYEKMQSDKGSIPDRFSAQQFSDYHSELNMSSLELGDSALYFCASGTAQETQYFGPGTRLLVL.

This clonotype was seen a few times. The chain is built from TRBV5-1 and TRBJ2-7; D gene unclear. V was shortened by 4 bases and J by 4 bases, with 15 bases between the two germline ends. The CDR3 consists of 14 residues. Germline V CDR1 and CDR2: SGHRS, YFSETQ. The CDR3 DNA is TGCGCCAGCAGCATTTCCACTGGGGTTTACGAGCAGTACTTC. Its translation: CASSISTGVYEQYF.

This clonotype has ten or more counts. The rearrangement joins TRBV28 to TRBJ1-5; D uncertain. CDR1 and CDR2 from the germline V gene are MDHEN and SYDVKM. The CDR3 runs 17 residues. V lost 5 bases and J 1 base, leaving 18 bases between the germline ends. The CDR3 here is CASSPPPRILSNQPQHF. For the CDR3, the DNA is TGTGCCAGCAGTCCGCCACCCCGTATTCTCAGCAATCAGCCCCAGCATTTT.

The CDR3 DNA is TGCAGTGCTAGAGATAACAGTCTTCTGACTAGCGGGAGGGCCCGGAATGAGCAGTTCTTC. This codes for CSARDNSLLTSGRARNEQFF. The J gene is TRBJ2-1, the V gene TRBV20-1; 14 nucleotides align to TRBD2. Germline V gene lookup returns CDR1 DFQATT and CDR2 SNEGSKA (reference sequence). CDR3 length equals 20 residues. V lost 0 bases, J lost 7 bases, and 17 bases stayed unmatched.

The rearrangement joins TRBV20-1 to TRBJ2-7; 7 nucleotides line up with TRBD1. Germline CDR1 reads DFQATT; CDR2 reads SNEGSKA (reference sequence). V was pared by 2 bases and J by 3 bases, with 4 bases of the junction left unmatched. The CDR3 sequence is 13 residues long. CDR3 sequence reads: CSARSWDSYEQYF. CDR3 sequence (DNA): TGCAGTGCTAGATCTTGGGACAGCTACGAGCAGTACTTC.

CDR3 protein: CASGQGGNQPQHF. As DNA, the CDR3 is TGTGCCAGCGGACAGGGAGGGAATCAGCCCCAGCATTTT. The chain carries TRBV6-1 and TRBJ1-5; 8 bases line up with TRBD1. This CDR3 has 13 amino acids. The V and J ends lost 8 bases and 4 bases, in that order; junction bases with no gene match: 4. Germline lookup yields CDR1 MNHNS and CDR2 SASEGT.

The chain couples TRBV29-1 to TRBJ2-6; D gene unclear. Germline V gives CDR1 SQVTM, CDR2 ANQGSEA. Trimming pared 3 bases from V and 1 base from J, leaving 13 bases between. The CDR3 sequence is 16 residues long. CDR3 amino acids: CSVDSYGDSGANVLTF. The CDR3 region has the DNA TGCAGCGTTGATTCTTATGGGGATTCTGGGGCCAACGTCCTGACTTTC.

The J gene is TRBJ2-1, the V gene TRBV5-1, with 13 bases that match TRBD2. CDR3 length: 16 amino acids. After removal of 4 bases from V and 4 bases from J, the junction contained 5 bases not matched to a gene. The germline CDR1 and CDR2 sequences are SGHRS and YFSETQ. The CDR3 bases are TGCGCCAGCAGCAGGACTAGCGGGAGTCAGTACAATGAGCAGTTCTTC. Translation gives CASSRTSGSQYNEQFF.

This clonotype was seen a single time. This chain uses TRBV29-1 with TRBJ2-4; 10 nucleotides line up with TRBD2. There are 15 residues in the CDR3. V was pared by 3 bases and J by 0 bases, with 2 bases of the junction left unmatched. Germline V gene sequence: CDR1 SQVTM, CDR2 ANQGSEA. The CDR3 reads CSVDASGGAKNIQYF. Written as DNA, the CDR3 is TGCAGCGTTGATGCTAGCGGGGGAGCCAAAAACATTCAGTACTTC.

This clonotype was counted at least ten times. As DNA, the CDR3 is TGTGCCAGCAGTTTATCCAGGGCGTACAACACTGAAGCTTTCTTT. Protein product: CASSLSRAYNTEAFF. V and J are TRBV27 and TRBJ1-1, with D possibly matching TRBD1 (5 bases). The CDR3 loop spans 15 amino acids. Germline CDR1 MNHEY, CDR2 SMNVEV (reference sequence). The ends were cut back, 0 bases at V and 2 bases at J, with 10 bases in the middle.

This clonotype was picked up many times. The CDR3 DNA sequence: TGTGCCAGCAGCCAACGGGACAGAAAAGAGACCCAGTACTTC. Amino acid sequence: CASSQRDRKETQYF. The chain uses TRBV6-1 and TRBJ2-5; 7 bases fit TRBD1. V trimming: 6 bases; J trimming: 3 bases; junction bases outside the gene matches: 7. Germline-derived CDR1 and CDR2 are MNHNS and SASEGT. The CDR3 contains 14 residues.

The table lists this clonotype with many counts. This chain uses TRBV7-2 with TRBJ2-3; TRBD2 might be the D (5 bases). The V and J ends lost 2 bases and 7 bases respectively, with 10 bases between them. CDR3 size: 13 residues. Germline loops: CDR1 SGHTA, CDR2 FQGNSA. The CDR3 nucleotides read TGTGCCAGCAGCTTACTAGCTGGTAATACGCAGTATTTT. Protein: CASSLLAGNTQYF.

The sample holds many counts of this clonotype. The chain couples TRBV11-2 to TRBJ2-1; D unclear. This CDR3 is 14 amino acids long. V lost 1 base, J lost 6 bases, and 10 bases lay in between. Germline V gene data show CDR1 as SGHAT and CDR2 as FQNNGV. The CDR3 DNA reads TGTGCCAGCAGCTTAGCGTTCACGAGCAATGAGCAGTTCTTC. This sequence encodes CASSLAFTSNEQFF.